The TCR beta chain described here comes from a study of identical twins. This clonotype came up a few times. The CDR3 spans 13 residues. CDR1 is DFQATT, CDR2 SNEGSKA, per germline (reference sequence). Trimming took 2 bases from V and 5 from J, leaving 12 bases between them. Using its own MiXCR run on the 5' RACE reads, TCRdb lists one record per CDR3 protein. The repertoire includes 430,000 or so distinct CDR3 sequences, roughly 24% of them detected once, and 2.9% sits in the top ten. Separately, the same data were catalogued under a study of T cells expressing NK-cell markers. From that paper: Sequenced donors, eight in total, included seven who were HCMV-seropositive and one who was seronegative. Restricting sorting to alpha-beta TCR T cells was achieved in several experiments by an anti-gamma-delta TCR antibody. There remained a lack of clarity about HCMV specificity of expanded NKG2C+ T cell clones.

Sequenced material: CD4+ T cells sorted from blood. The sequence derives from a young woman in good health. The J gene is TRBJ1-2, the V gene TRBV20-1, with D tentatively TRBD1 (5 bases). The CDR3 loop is CSARMGRQYGYTF. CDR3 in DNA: TGCAGTGCTAGAATGGGGCGCCAGTATGGCTACACCTTC.